This is a list of T cell receptor beta chains from one sample in a study of blood T cell repertoires in COVID-19. The method was immunoSEQ multiplex PCR; TCRdb's version includes in-frame clones alone and lacks a portion of them. This table holds some 200,000 clones, over 70% found once. Specimen: peripheral blood. These receptors came from a woman aged 70-85 years with acute or convalescent COVID-19. The CDR3 runs from the conserved cysteine through the conserved F or W. The D gene is left open where the match is weak. The size of a clone is reported for some rows only, either as once, few or many, or as a class for expanded clones.

d_gene	v_gene	len	abundance	j_gene	CDR3aa	CDR3nt
NA	TRBV6-5	14	NA	TRBJ1-1	CASTPTRGGTEAFF	TGTGCCAGCACCCCGACAAGGGGAGGAACTGAAGCTTTCTTT
TRBD2	TRBV7-2	18	NA	TRBJ2-1	CASSLQGLAPSSYNEQFF	TGTGCCAGCAGCTTACAGGGACTAGCGCCGAGCTCCTACAATGAGCAGTTCTTC
TRBD2	TRBV24-1	16	once	TRBJ2-1	CATSDPVTSGNNEQFF	TGTGCCACCAGTGACCCTGTCACTAGCGGAAACAATGAGCAGTTCTTC
TRBD1	TRBV10-3	12	NA	TRBJ2-7	CATSGTDYEQYF	TGTGCCACCTCCGGGACAGATTACGAGCAGTACTTC
TRBD2	TRBV11-3	17	NA	TRBJ2-5	CASSPGTSGGHQETQYF	TGTGCCAGCAGCCCAGGGACTAGCGGAGGCCACCAAGAGACCCAGTACTTC
NA	TRBV7-2	14	NA	TRBJ2-2	CASSIGASTGELFF	TGTGCCAGCAGCATAGGGGCGAGCACCGGGGAGCTGTTTTTT
NA	TRBV7-3	13	NA	TRBJ1-1	CASSPQGNTEAFF	TGTGCCAGCAGCCCACAGGGGAACACTGAAGCTTTCTTT
TRBD1	TRBV6-5	15	NA	TRBJ2-1	CASSYSRTGNNEQFF	TGTGCCAGCAGTTACTCCCGGACAGGGAACAATGAGCAGTTCTTC
NA	TRBV18	14	NA	TRBJ1-1	CASSLQGFNTEAFF	TGTGCCAGCTCACTCCAGGGATTCAACACTGAAGCTTTCTTT
TRBD2	TRBV5-6	15	NA	TRBJ2-7	CASSLTGGPSYEQYF	TGTGCCAGCAGCTTGACGGGAGGGCCTTCCTACGAGCAGTACTTC
TRBD2	TRBV5-1	15	NA	TRBJ2-3	CASSLPSGNTDTQYF	TGCGCCAGCAGCTTGCCTAGCGGGAACACAGATACGCAGTATTTT
NA	TRBV7-2	13	few	TRBJ2-1	CASSDTLYNEQFF	TGTGCCAGCAGTGACACCTTGTACAATGAGCAGTTCTTC
NA	TRBV5-1	15	NA	TRBJ2-1	CASGITAGTYNEQFF	TGCGCCAGCGGGATAACCGCGGGGACCTACAATGAGCAGTTCTTC
NA	TRBV28	13	NA	TRBJ2-5	CASSSGAVETQYF	TGTGCCAGCAGTTCAGGGGCCGTGGAGACCCAGTACTTC
TRBD2	TRBV4-2	14	NA	TRBJ2-7	CASSQALAGDEQYF	TGTGCCAGCAGCCAGGCACTAGCGGGAGACGAGCAGTACTTC
NA	TRBV5-4	14	once	TRBJ1-5	CASSTQGSNQPQHF	TGTGCCAGCAGCACACAGGGTAGCAATCAGCCCCAGCATTTT
TRBD2	TRBV19	16	NA	TRBJ2-5	CASSISLAGPQETQYF	TGTGCCAGTAGTATATCACTAGCGGGCCCACAAGAGACCCAGTACTTC
TRBD1	TRBV30	14	NA	TRBJ2-1	CAWDRGSSYNEQFF	TGTGCCTGGGACAGGGGCAGCTCCTACAATGAGCAGTTCTTC
TRBD1	TRBV27	16	NA	TRBJ2-3	CASSFWTGGRTDTQYF	TGTGCCAGCAGTTTTTGGACAGGGGGCCGCACAGATACGCAGTATTTT
TRBD2	TRBV5-4	13	NA	TRBJ2-7	CASSLAGVPEQYF	TGTGCCAGCAGCTTAGCGGGAGTCCCCGAGCAGTACTTC
TRBD2	TRBV7-9	17	NA	TRBJ2-3	CASSLFSTSGGTDTQYF	TGTGCCAGCAGCTTATTTAGTACTAGCGGAGGAACAGATACGCAGTATTTT
TRBD2	TRBV30	15	NA	TRBJ2-3	CAWSVQAGGPDTQYF	TGTGCCTGGAGTGTACAAGCGGGAGGGCCAGATACGCAGTATTTT
NA	TRBV5-1	14	few	TRBJ2-2	CASSLIPGYGELFF	TGCGCCAGCAGCTTGATCCCAGGGTACGGGGAGCTGTTTTTT
TRBD2	TRBV5-1	14	few	TRBJ2-7	CASSFASGRYEQYF	TGCGCCAGCAGCTTTGCTAGCGGGAGATACGAGCAGTACTTC
TRBD2	TRBV7-8	15	NA	TRBJ2-1	CASSLALAGGNEQFF	TGTGCCAGCAGCTTAGCACTAGCGGGAGGGAATGAGCAGTTCTTC
TRBD1	TRBV12-3/TRBV12-4	13	NA	TRBJ1-2	CASSPTGGYGYTF	TGTGCCAGCAGTCCTACAGGGGGCTATGGCTACACCTTC
NA	TRBV10-2	16	few	TRBJ2-3	CASSEEMGASTDTQYF	TGCGCCAGCAGTGAGGAGATGGGGGCTAGCACAGATACGCAGTATTTT
NA	TRBV27	15	NA	TRBJ2-7	CASSSFGLGSYEQYF	TGTGCCAGCAGTTCCTTCGGACTGGGCTCCTACGAGCAGTACTTC
NA	TRBV21-1	18	NA	TRBJ2-3	CASSKATGTSGRGDTQYF	TGTGCCAGCAGCAAAGCTACCGGGACTAGCGGGAGAGGAGATACGCAGTATTTT
NA	TRBV5-5	12	NA	TRBJ1-1	CASSLQATEAFF	TGTGCCAGCAGCTTGCAAGCGACTGAAGCTTTCTTT
TRBD2	TRBV27	20	NA	TRBJ2-3	CASSLLGSGRKVVETDTQYF	TGTGCCAGCAGTTTATTGGGTAGCGGGAGGAAGGTGGTGGAGACAGATACGCAGTATTTT
NA	TRBV6-5	15	once	TRBJ2-7	CASSPRGGLIYEQYF	TGTGCCAGCAGTCCTCGGGGAGGCCTGATCTACGAGCAGTACTTC
NA	TRBV9	12	NA	TRBJ1-1	CASSPGRAEAFF	TGTGCCAGCAGCCCTGGGAGGGCTGAAGCTTTCTTT